These 4 T cell receptor beta chains came from one sample sequenced in a study of T cell repertoires in cytomegalovirus infection. Their recognized antigens are unknown. TCRdb analysed the reads with MiXCR anew, one entry per CDR3 protein. The sample comprises roughly 990,000 distinct CDR3 sequences, approximately 31% of which are singletons, and around an eighth rests with the top ten. Sequenced here: cultured CD8+ T cells from PBMCs, sampled from culture after CMV antigen stimulation. All receptors come from a human donor in good health (CMV status not recorded). Some clones in this sample may be carry-over from other donors' samples.

This clonotype was counted only a few times. The chain employs TRBV27 and TRBJ2-3; D uncertain. This CDR3 comprises 13 residues. The V gene's germline CDR1 is MNHEY and CDR2 SMNVEV (reference sequence). The germline V and J ends were trimmed by 6 bases and 1 base, with 8 bases remaining between them. This CDR3 reads CASRPHGTDTQYF. The CDR3 coding sequence is TGTGCCAGCAGACCACATGGCACAGATACGCAGTATTTT.

The chain joins TRBV6-6 to TRBJ2-3; no firm D call. V was pared by 0 bases and J by 1 base, with 8 bases between. CDR3 length equals 15 residues. The germline CDR1 and CDR2 sequences are MNHNY and SVGAGI (reference sequence). This chain's CDR3 is CASSYSFGGTDTQYF. Here the CDR3 DNA reads TGTGCCAGCAGTTACTCATTCGGAGGCACAGATACGCAGTATTTT.

V and J are TRBV7-6 and TRBJ2-6; 8 bases are a match to TRBD1. V lost 4 bases and J lost 0; bases outside the gene matches: 20. Germline CDR1 is SGHVS and CDR2 is FNYEAQ. This CDR3 is built from 22 residues. CDR3 in amino acids: CASSSPIQIRDRLSSGANVLTF. The CDR3 DNA reads TGTGCCAGCAGCTCCCCCATTCAAATCCGGGACAGGTTAAGCTCTGGGGCCAACGTCCTGACTTTC.

This chain joins TRBV20-1 and TRBJ2-1; D is unclear. This CDR3 is 17 amino acids long. Trimming pared 2 bases from V and 4 bases from J, leaving 21 bases between. The germline V gene has CDR1 DFQATT and CDR2 SNEGSKA (reference sequence). The CDR3 DNA reads TGCAGTGCTAGACCGAAACCAGATACCAGCCTTTACAATGAGCAGTTCTTC. This translates into CSARPKPDTSLYNEQFF.